The text below deals with one TCR beta chain. This clonotype was counted a few times. Its recognized antigen is unknown. No base-level quality is on record; no much larger clone is a single base apart. The data originate from a study of T cells in Graves' hyperthyroidism and ophthalmopathy (dated by TCRdb to between 2018 and 2021). About the investigation overall: Peripheral blood was sampled at the time of initial diagnosis, prior to any treatment. A discovery cohort of about a hundred patients, about 44 with Graves' ophthalmopathy and about 58 with stable Graves' hyperthyroidism, was used to find distinguishing TCR V-J signatures. Prospective prediction of ophthalmopathy was tested in an independent validation cohort consisting of some 18 hyperthyroidism patients and more than 15 patients who later progressed to ophthalmopathy. For training and testing, the roughly 93 patients in the discovery cohort were randomly divided in a 7:3 ratio. Thyroid tissue and blood T-cell repertoires from several Graves' hyperthyroidism patients were also compared in the study. Following sampling, methimazole starting at 30 mg daily was given to hyperthyroidism patients, and high-dose intravenous methylprednisolone was given to ophthalmopathy patients. The paper reports TCR Vbeta CDR3 sequencing of some 140 peripheral blood samples: around 41 ophthalmopathy, some 80 hyperthyroidism and around 17 progressor patients. What the research found in general, with its limitations: Most expanded thyroid clonotypes (frequency above 0.001) were also detected in blood, a finding suggesting that blood repertoires may reflect thyroid immune responses. A 13 V-J signature model separated ophthalmopathy from stable hyperthyroidism, with about 90% sensitivity and roughly 84% specificity in cross-validation and 80%/75% in testing. No statistical method was used to fix the sample size in advance, and group allocation was not hidden from the investigators. In validation, the model predicted progression to ophthalmopathy a median of roughly 6.1 months before onset, with 65% to 71% sensitivity and around 76% specificity.

The germline V end is reduced by 5 bases and the J end by 0 bases; junction bases left unmatched: 3. The CDR3 has 14 amino acids, counting the end cysteine and phenylalanine. The DNA shown is the 42-base CDR3, in frame from base 1. The germline V gene supplies CDR1 MNHEY and CDR2 SVGEGT. In the ophthalmopathy patients, disease was moderately to severely active, with a Clinical Activity Score of 3 or more, a NOSPECS grade of 4 or more, and a duration of less than 3 months. The study excluded patients with uncontrolled infections, other autoimmune diseases, pregnancy or lactation. Diagnoses were based on clinical symptoms, serum thyroxine and TRAb, thyroid ultrasound and orbital computed tomography. PBMCs were isolated from 7.5 to 10 ml of fresh peripheral blood by Ficoll-Paque density gradient centrifugation. Total RNA was extracted using Trizol reagent, and RNA quality was assessed on an Agilent 2100 Bioanalyzer.

Amplification of TCR beta CDR3 regions was carried out from RNA transcripts. A first-round RT-PCR of the TCR CDR3 used the HTBI primer set with the Qiagen OneStep RT-PCR kit. Libraries were constructed in a second round of multiplex PCR, after which size selection and purification were carried out. Paired-end sequencing of the libraries was performed with 100 bp reads on an Illumina HiSeq2000. The study's own analysis went as follows. SOAPnuke was used to process the raw data, removing reads that contained adapters or uncalled bases, had a mean Phred below 15, or lacked an exact match to the constant primer or identifier. High-quality paired reads were merged with COPE v1.2.5, and unique nucleotide sequences were defined as clonotypes. MiTCR v1.1 was used to align clonotypes to the IMGT TRBV, TRBD and TRBJ reference segments. The analysis was restricted to V-J combinations with a frequency above 0.0001, which together covered about 99% of the repertoires. The TCS score was defined as F50 (clonal expansion) divided by E x V (chaos), with BLOSUM62-based TCRdist calculated between CDR3 peptides within each V-J. Welch's t-statistics and random forest reduced around 520 V-J features to some 14, which were used in a naive Bayes classifier (R e1071). Through fastp at Q25 and MiXCR, TCRdb rebuilt clones from the public reads, retaining in-frame beta chains. Each entry is one CDR3 protein sequence, shown with its most common DNA and genes. TCRdb, not the original authors, processed these V and J calls. Within this sample are about 640,000 distinct CDR3 sequences, with approximately 15% of them counted one time only. The top ten hold about 12% of the sample.

This chain is built from TRBV6-2 or TRBV6-3 and TRBJ2-7, with 8 bases matching TRBD2. The sample comprised blood. The receptor comes from a woman between 45 and 60 years old with Graves' ophthalmopathy. The bases read TGTGCCAGCAGTCCCGGGGGGGTCTCCTACGAGCAGTACTTC. Its amino acids are CASSPGGVSYEQYF.